The 7 T cell receptor beta chains below come from one sample, sequenced in a study of blood T cell repertoires in COVID-19. TCRdb's table, derived via immunoSEQ multiplex PCR, lists solely in-frame clones and lacks some. The data show about 470,000 clones, 87% seen once. What was sequenced was PBMCs or T cells enriched from blood (not recorded which). These receptors came from a woman under 30 who had recovered from COVID-19.

The rearrangement joins TRBV5-5 to TRBJ1-5; D is possibly TRBD1 (5 bases). V lost 4 bases, J lost 4 bases, and 12 bases lay in between. This CDR3 has 14 amino acids. Germline V gene data show CDR1 as SGHKS and CDR2 as YYEKEE (reference sequence). In DNA form, the CDR3 reads TGTGCCAGCAGCCAATGGGCAGGGAATCAGCCCCAGCATTTT. Translation: CASSQWAGNQPQHF.

The chain couples TRBV11-2 to TRBJ1-1; D is uncertain. Germline loops: CDR1 SGHAT, CDR2 FQNNGV. The V end was cut by 2 bases, the J end by 6 bases, with 10 bases between. This CDR3 is 13 amino acids long. The CDR3 DNA reads TGTGCCAGCAGCTTAAATCATCCGGCTGAAGCTTTCTTT. Amino acid sequence: CASSLNHPAEAFF.

V usage is TRBV28 and J usage is TRBJ1-2; possibly TRBD1 for D (6 bases). Trimming removed 2 bases at V and 6 bases at J, with 13 bases between. This CDR3 is built from 14 residues. Looked up from germline, CDR1 is MDHEN and CDR2 is SYDVKM. CDR3 region: CASSLGAEGDGYTF. The DNA of the CDR3 is TGTGCCAGCAGTTTAGGGGCAGAGGGGGATGGCTACACCTTC.

V usage is TRBV11-2 and J usage is TRBJ1-1, with D uncertain. The V gene lost 1 base and the J gene lost 7 bases, with 10 bases spanning the gap. CDR1 and CDR2 (germline): SGHAT, FQNNGV. The CDR3 is 13 residues long. CDR3 sequence (DNA): TGTGCCAGCAGCTTAGGAGGGAAAGGTGAAGCTTTCTTT. Protein: CASSLGGKGEAFF.

The chain carries TRBV10-3 and TRBJ2-3, with 7 bases aligning to TRBD2. CDR3 size: 15 residues. Losses at the gene ends were 3 bases for V and 4 bases for J; bases not matched to a gene: 7. Germline CDR1 and CDR2: ENHRY and SYGVKD. The CDR3 nucleotides read TGTGCCATCAGTGACGACGGGGGGATATCAGATACGCAGTATTTT. Residues: CAISDDGGISDTQYF.

V is TRBV12-5 and J is TRBJ1-3, with a tentative D call TRBD1 (5 bases). Trimming left V 5 bases short and J 0 bases short, with 11 bases between. Germline CDR1 reads LGHNT; CDR2 reads FRNRAP. The CDR3 covers 15 residues. The chain's CDR3 is CASGKDRVSGNTIYF. The CDR3 nucleotides are TGTGCTAGTGGTAAAGACAGAGTCTCTGGAAACACCATATATTTT.

V is TRBV27 and J is TRBJ2-3; 7 bases are shared with TRBD1. CDR1 and CDR2 from the germline V gene are MNHEY and SMNVEV (reference sequence). The trim removed 1 base at V and 4 bases at J, leaving 2 bases unmatched. This CDR3 spans 14 amino acids. CDR3 region: CASSLLGGADTQYF. The CDR3 nucleotides are TGTGCCAGCAGTTTATTAGGGGGCGCAGATACGCAGTATTTT.